The next 20 T cell receptor beta chains were all read from a single sample in a study of Tregs in tolerant kidney transplant recipients. Mixed chimerism was transient after nonmyeloablative marrow transplants from related graft donors. Libraries were prepared by immunoSEQ multiplex PCR; TCRdb keeps only in-frame clonotypes and omits some of them. The table for this sample gives roughly 14,000 clones. The source was CD8+ T cells from blood (PBMCs), collected 6 months after the transplant. All receptors come from a human patient who received a combined kidney and bone marrow transplant. Part of the T cells may come from the graft donor.

About this clone: The CDR3 end is not reached by the read, which stops 3 residues before it; the germline J gene fills it in. This chain connects TRBV2 to TRBJ2-7, with D maybe TRBD1 (6 bases). Trimming removed 1 base from V and 3 bases from J, with 10 bases in between. Germline loops: CDR1 SNHLY, CDR2 FYNNEI. This CDR3 has 14 amino acids. This chain's CDR3 is CASSEGQAIYEQYF. CDR3 DNA, as far as it was read: TGTGCCAGCAGTGAAGGACAGGCAATCTACGAG.

In the case of this clone: The junction departs from germline at one end; a sequencing error may be responsible. The read terminates 3 residues before the CDR3 end, so the remaining end is supplied by the germline J gene. This sequence joins TRBV6-1 and TRBJ2-3, with 8 positions matching TRBD1. This CDR3 is built from 15 residues. CDR1 is MNHNS, CDR2 SASEGT, per germline. The CDR3 bases that were read are TGTGCCAGCAGTGAATGGCAGGGGGCGGCAGAGACG. This codes for CASSEWQGAAET. The entire CDR3 protein is CASSEWQGAAETQYF.

The CDR3 sequence: CAISAGLSTEAFF. The CDR3 bases that were read are TGTGCCATCAGTGCGGGGTTAAGCACTGAA. The V and J genes are TRBV10-3 and TRBJ1-1; D not resolved. The read is 3 residues too short to cover the CDR3 end, so that end is filled in from the germline J gene. The germline V and J ends were trimmed by 4 bases and 4 bases, with 10 bases remaining between them. Germline V gene data show CDR1 as ENHRY and CDR2 as SYGVKD. The CDR3 spans 13 residues.

Comment on this clone: The read is 3 residues too short to cover the CDR3 end, so that end is filled in from the germline J gene. This same CDR3 is encoded by further DNA sequences in the sample. The chain carries TRBV11-2 and TRBJ2-7, with D tentatively TRBD1 (6 bases). This CDR3 is built from 13 residues. Germline V gives CDR1 SGHAT, CDR2 FQNNGV. Trimming cost V 5 bases and J 0 bases, with 8 bases left between them. The DNA read from the CDR3 is TGTGCCAGCAGCCTACAGGGCTCCTACGAG. It yields the protein CASSLQGSYE. The full CDR3 protein is CASSLQGSYEQYF.

Note on this clone: The CDR3 end falls 3 residues outside the read, so it is completed with the germline J gene. The chain is built from TRBV7-9 and TRBJ1-2, with unresolved D. This CDR3 contains 15 residues. Per germline, CDR1 SEHNR and CDR2 FQNEAQ (reference sequence). The CDR3 region is CASSFNSGRRNDYTF. The DNA read from the CDR3 is TGTGCCAGCAGCTTCAACAGCGGGAGAAGGAATGAC.

Turning to this clone: Sequencing ends 3 residues short of the CDR3 end; the germline J gene provides the rest. The chain couples TRBV5-6 to TRBJ2-7; TRBD2 might be the D (5 bases). Germline CDR1 reads SGHDT; CDR2 reads YYEEEE. The CDR3 has 14 amino acids. The V and J ends lost 3 bases and 2 bases respectively, with 12 bases between them. The CDR3: CASSWSSRTYEQYF. CDR3 DNA, as far as it was read: TGTGCCAGCAGCTGGTCTAGCAGAACCTACGAG.

CDR3 DNA, as far as it was read: TGTGCCAGCAGTGAAGCAGGACAGGGGGAGACG. Translating gives CASSEAGQGET. The whole CDR3 sequence reads CASSEAGQGETQYF. The chain has TRBV6-1 and TRBJ2-3; 10 positions agree with TRBD1. The read gets to within 3 residues of the CDR3 end, and the germline J gene fills in the rest. This CDR3 spans 14 amino acids. CDR1 is MNHNS and CDR2 is SASEGT in the germline V gene.

In the case of this clone: With the read ending 3 residues before the CDR3 end, the germline J gene is used to fill in that end. The chain has TRBV5-1 and TRBJ2-2; 9 nucleotides align to TRBD1. This CDR3 comprises 16 residues. Germline CDR1 and CDR2: SGHRS and YFSETQ. The sequenced CDR3 bases are TGCGCCAGCAGCTTGGGCGGGACAGGGCATAATTCACCG. Protein sequence: CASSLGGTGHNSP. The full CDR3 sequence reads CASSLGGTGHNSPLFF.

A remark on this clone: The junction shows a germline mismatch at one end, possibly a read error. The CDR3 goes on 3 residues after the read ends, and that part is filled in from the germline J gene. Other nucleotide sequences in the sample specify the same CDR3. This sequence joins TRBV2 and TRBJ1-3, with 7 bases identical to TRBD1. Germline V CDR1 and CDR2: SNHLY, FYNNEI. The CDR3 has 15 residues. The covered CDR3 bases are TGTGCCAGCAGTGACCGACAGGGCACTGGAAACACG. This translates into CASSDRQGTGNT. The full CDR3 reads CASSDRQGTGNTIYF.

The covered CDR3 bases are TGCGCCAGCAGCACAGGACACGGGAACACTGAA. As protein: CASSTGHGNTE. The complete CDR3 protein is CASSTGHGNTEAFF. The chain is built from TRBV5-1 and TRBJ1-1; the D gene is possibly TRBD1 (5 bases). The sequence runs out 3 residues before the end of the CDR3; the remainder is reconstructed from the germline J gene. V was clipped by 4 bases and J by 1 base, with 11 bases between them. The V gene's germline CDR1 is SGHRS and CDR2 YFSETQ. The CDR3 has 14 amino acids.

Regarding this clone: The CDR3 goes on 3 residues after the read ends, and that part is filled in from the germline J gene. The rearrangement uses TRBV11-2 and TRBJ2-7; 7 bases match TRBD1. Trimming at V came to 0 bases and at J to 0 bases, leaving 2 bases not matched to a gene. Germline loops: CDR1 SGHAT, CDR2 FQNNGV. This CDR3 spans 15 amino acids. The sequenced CDR3 bases are TGTGCCAGCAGCTTAGACACAGGGGACTCCTACGAG. This sequence encodes CASSLDTGDSYE. The full CDR3 protein is CASSLDTGDSYEQYF.

About this clone itself: Sequencing ends 3 residues short of the CDR3 end; the germline J gene provides the rest. This rearrangement joins TRBV19 to TRBJ2-4, with 9 bases fitting TRBD1. Germline assignment: CDR1 LNHDA and CDR2 SQIVND (reference sequence). The CDR3 totals 17 residues. The part of the CDR3 DNA that was read is TGTGCCAGTAGTATAAACAGGGGGCACCCCTTGCCCTATGGT. This gives the protein CASSINRGHPLPYG. The CDR3, in full, reads CASSINRGHPLPYGQYF.

This clone is labeled medium-sized (0.01 to 0.1%) based on frequency. From the germline J gene comes the end of the CDR3, since the read stops 3 residues before it. The chain joins TRBV29-1 to TRBJ2-1; tentatively, D is TRBD2 (5 bases). The V end was cut by 7 bases, the J end by 0 bases, with 16 bases between. The germline V gene has CDR1 SQVTM and CDR2 ANQGSEA. The CDR3 loop spans 15 amino acids. CDR3 DNA (partial): TGCAGCGCTGACCCCGGGGAAAACTCCTACAATGAG. It codes for CSADPGENSYNE. The CDR3 in full is CSADPGENSYNEQFF.

A remark on this clone: The read is 3 residues too short to cover the CDR3 end, so that end is filled in from the germline J gene. The chain carries TRBV10-3 and TRBJ1-6; TRBD1 is a possible D gene (5 bases). Germline-derived CDR1 and CDR2 are ENHRY and SYGVKD. The CDR3 is 15 residues long. V was shortened by 2 bases and J by 5 bases, with 10 bases between the two germline ends. CDR3 in amino acids: CAISELTENNSPLHF. CDR3 bases read: TGTGCCATCAGTGAGCTGACAGAGAATAATTCACCC.

Note on this clone: The observed sequence ends 3 residues before the CDR3 terminus, with the missing tail filled in from the germline J gene. The V gene is TRBV5-1, the J gene TRBJ2-5, with TRBD1 identical over 7 bases. The CDR3 is 15 amino acids. CDR1 and CDR2 (germline): SGHRS, YFSETQ. Trimming at V came to 4 bases and at J to 1 base, leaving 7 bases not matched to a gene. The CDR3 loop is CASSPWDSLQETQYF. The DNA read from the CDR3 is TGCGCCAGCAGCCCCTGGGACAGTCTCCAAGAGACC. Complete variable domain (other parts from reference TRBV5-1 and TRBJ2-5): KAGVTQTPRYLIKTRGQQVTLSCSPISGHRSVSWYQQTPGQGLQFLFEYFSETQRNKGNFPGRFSGRQFSNSRSEMNVSTLELGDSALYLCASSPWDSLQETQYFGPGTRLLVL.

As concerns this clone: The observed sequence ends 3 residues before the CDR3 terminus, with the missing tail filled in from the germline J gene. The chain combines TRBV2 with TRBJ2-5; TRBD1 matches 10 bases. CDR1 SNHLY and CDR2 FYNNEI come from the germline V gene. This CDR3 region has 18 residues. The junction had 12 bases not matched to a gene; V was cut back by 5 bases and J by 0 bases. The covered CDR3 bases are TGTGCCAGCAGTTGGGGGGGGACAGGGGCCTCGTACCAAGAGACC. This translates into CASSWGGTGASYQET. The whole CDR3 sequence reads CASSWGGTGASYQETQYF.

Concerning this clone: The read ends 3 residues early relative to the CDR3; the germline J gene fills the gap. The V and J genes are TRBV6-2 or TRBV6-3 and TRBJ2-3; D is possibly TRBD1 (6 bases). Germline V gene lookup returns CDR1 MNHEY and CDR2 SVGEGT. The CDR3 is made up of 14 amino acids. The CDR3 loop reads CASSPIGGQETQYF. The CDR3 bases that were read are TGTGCCAGCAGTCCAATAGGGGGTCAAGAGACG.

On this clone: Coverage ceases 3 residues before the CDR3 finishes, and the germline J gene fills in the end. J is TRBJ2-5 and V is TRBV18, with 12 bases that match TRBD1. The germline V gene has CDR1 KGHSH and CDR2 LQKENI. Germline trimming cut 2 bases from V and 2 bases from J; bases unmatched to any gene: 3. This CDR3 spans 16 amino acids. CDR3 region: CASSPGTGGLQETQYF. CDR3 DNA (partial): TGTGCCAGCTCACCAGGGACAGGGGGCCTTCAAGAGACC.

Comment on this clone: One junction end disagrees with the germline gene, perhaps due to a read error. The CDR3 end falls 3 residues outside the read, so it is completed with the germline J gene. The rearrangement joins TRBV13 to TRBJ2-3, with D possibly TRBD2 on 6 matching bases. In germline, CDR1 is PRHDT, CDR2 FYEKMQ (reference sequence). CDR3 length equals 16 residues. The CDR3: CASILSGSGVRETQYF. The sequenced part of the CDR3 DNA is TGTGCCAGCATCTTATCAGGTTCGGGGGTGAGAGAGACG.

The sequenced CDR3 bases are TGTGCCAGCAGCCAAGTCGCCCACAGGGGTGGACAGCCC. Encoded protein: CASSQVAHRGGQP. In full, the CDR3 reads CASSQVAHRGGQPQHF. The genes are TRBV4-2 and TRBJ1-5; 7 nucleotides line up with TRBD1. The CDR3 end is not reached by the read, which stops 3 residues before it; the germline J gene fills it in. Germline CDR1 and CDR2: LGHNA and YNFKEQ. The CDR3 sequence is 16 residues long. V lost 1 base and J lost 7; bases outside the gene matches: 10.